This TCR beta chain was sequenced for a study of early T cells in non-severe SARS-CoV-2 infection. In the study overall: The study sequenced bulk RNA from unsorted whole blood, with chains unpaired.

Attachment of unique molecular identifiers to individual cDNA molecules was performed. TCRdb processed the 5' RACE reads anew with MiXCR; each CDR3 protein has one entry. The repertoire includes roughly 30,000 distinct CDR3 sequences, approximately 4.2% of them detected once, and around 10% sits in the top ten. This clonotype was found many times. The V end was cut by 4 bases, the J end by 1 base, with 17 bases between. The CDR3 spans 16 residues. Germline CDR1 is SGHRS and CDR2 is YFSETQ. The J gene is TRBJ1-1, the V gene TRBV5-1; D may be TRBD1 (6 bases). This clonotype was obtained from an adult who was a healthcare worker with PCR-confirmed SARS-CoV-2 infection or an uninfected control (not recorded which). Material for sequencing was whole blood. The CDR3 DNA is TGCGCCAGCAGCGACAGGCCTGGATTCTCGAACACTGAAGCTTTCTTT. Translation: CASSDRPGFSNTEAFF.